This TCR beta chain was observed in a study of T cells after yellow fever vaccination. Whole-study findings and limits: Overlap between CD4 and CD8 compartments was detected for a small share of clonotypes. Post-booster repertoires again held most primary-vaccination clones (about 96% CD4, 88% CD8). The secondary response showed a weaker magnitude and a faster peak, day 5 versus 15.

5'RACE template switching added a universal primer site and UMIs to TCR cDNA. Using its own MiXCR run on the 5' RACE reads, TCRdb lists one record per CDR3 protein. This sample has roughly 260,000 distinct CDR3 sequences, with approximately 12% found just once. Turning to this clonotype: No antigen is known for it.

V lost 0 bases and J lost 7; bases outside the gene matches: 8. The length of the CDR3 is 16 residues. Germline V gives CDR1 SGHTA, CDR2 FQGNSA. The rearrangement uses TRBV7-2 and TRBJ2-7, with 11 bases matching TRBD1. The receptor comes from a man aged 30-40 years who received the YFV17D yellow fever vaccine. This sample comprised CD4+ T cells sorted from PBMCs, obtained 45 days after the yellow fever booster vaccination. CDR3 sequence reads: CASSLAHGQGAREQYF. The CDR3 bases are TGTGCCAGCAGCTTAGCGCACGGACAGGGGGCAAGGGAGCAGTACTTC.